The rows below give T cell receptor beta chains drawn from one sample of a study of T cell responses to AZD1222 COVID-19 vaccine. The data were produced by immunoSEQ multiplex PCR, yet TCRdb's version contains in-frame clones alone and is incomplete. The sample lists 150,000 to 250,000 clones; 90% to 95% were seen once. This sample comprised peripheral blood, obtained 28 days after the second AZD1222 dose. The receptors were gathered from an adult who received the AZD1222 COVID-19 vaccine. CDR3s include the opening cysteine and the closing phenylalanine or tryptophan.

j_gene	v_gene	CDR3aa
TRBJ1-2	TRBV30	CAWSVRGGGYTF
TRBJ2-1	TRBV28	CASSLLGGPRREQFF
TRBJ2-1	TRBV11-3	CASSFPWFGIYNEQFF
TRBJ2-5	TRBV7-3	CASSLSGQGLQETQYF
TRBJ2-3	TRBV9	CASSPSHGRGTDTQYF
TRBJ1-3	TRBV6-6	CASSPSGTVSSGNTIYF
TRBJ1-3	TRBV19	CASRAYDSGNTIYF
TRBJ1-5	TRBV7-2	CASSSASDRGQDQPQHF
TRBJ2-3	TRBV27	CASSLEFSGTLRDTQYF
TRBJ1-2	TRBV2	CASEGGGGGYTF
TRBJ2-3	TRBV10-3	CAITGGGSRTDTQYF
TRBJ2-5	TRBV6-5	CASSYVRVRETQYF